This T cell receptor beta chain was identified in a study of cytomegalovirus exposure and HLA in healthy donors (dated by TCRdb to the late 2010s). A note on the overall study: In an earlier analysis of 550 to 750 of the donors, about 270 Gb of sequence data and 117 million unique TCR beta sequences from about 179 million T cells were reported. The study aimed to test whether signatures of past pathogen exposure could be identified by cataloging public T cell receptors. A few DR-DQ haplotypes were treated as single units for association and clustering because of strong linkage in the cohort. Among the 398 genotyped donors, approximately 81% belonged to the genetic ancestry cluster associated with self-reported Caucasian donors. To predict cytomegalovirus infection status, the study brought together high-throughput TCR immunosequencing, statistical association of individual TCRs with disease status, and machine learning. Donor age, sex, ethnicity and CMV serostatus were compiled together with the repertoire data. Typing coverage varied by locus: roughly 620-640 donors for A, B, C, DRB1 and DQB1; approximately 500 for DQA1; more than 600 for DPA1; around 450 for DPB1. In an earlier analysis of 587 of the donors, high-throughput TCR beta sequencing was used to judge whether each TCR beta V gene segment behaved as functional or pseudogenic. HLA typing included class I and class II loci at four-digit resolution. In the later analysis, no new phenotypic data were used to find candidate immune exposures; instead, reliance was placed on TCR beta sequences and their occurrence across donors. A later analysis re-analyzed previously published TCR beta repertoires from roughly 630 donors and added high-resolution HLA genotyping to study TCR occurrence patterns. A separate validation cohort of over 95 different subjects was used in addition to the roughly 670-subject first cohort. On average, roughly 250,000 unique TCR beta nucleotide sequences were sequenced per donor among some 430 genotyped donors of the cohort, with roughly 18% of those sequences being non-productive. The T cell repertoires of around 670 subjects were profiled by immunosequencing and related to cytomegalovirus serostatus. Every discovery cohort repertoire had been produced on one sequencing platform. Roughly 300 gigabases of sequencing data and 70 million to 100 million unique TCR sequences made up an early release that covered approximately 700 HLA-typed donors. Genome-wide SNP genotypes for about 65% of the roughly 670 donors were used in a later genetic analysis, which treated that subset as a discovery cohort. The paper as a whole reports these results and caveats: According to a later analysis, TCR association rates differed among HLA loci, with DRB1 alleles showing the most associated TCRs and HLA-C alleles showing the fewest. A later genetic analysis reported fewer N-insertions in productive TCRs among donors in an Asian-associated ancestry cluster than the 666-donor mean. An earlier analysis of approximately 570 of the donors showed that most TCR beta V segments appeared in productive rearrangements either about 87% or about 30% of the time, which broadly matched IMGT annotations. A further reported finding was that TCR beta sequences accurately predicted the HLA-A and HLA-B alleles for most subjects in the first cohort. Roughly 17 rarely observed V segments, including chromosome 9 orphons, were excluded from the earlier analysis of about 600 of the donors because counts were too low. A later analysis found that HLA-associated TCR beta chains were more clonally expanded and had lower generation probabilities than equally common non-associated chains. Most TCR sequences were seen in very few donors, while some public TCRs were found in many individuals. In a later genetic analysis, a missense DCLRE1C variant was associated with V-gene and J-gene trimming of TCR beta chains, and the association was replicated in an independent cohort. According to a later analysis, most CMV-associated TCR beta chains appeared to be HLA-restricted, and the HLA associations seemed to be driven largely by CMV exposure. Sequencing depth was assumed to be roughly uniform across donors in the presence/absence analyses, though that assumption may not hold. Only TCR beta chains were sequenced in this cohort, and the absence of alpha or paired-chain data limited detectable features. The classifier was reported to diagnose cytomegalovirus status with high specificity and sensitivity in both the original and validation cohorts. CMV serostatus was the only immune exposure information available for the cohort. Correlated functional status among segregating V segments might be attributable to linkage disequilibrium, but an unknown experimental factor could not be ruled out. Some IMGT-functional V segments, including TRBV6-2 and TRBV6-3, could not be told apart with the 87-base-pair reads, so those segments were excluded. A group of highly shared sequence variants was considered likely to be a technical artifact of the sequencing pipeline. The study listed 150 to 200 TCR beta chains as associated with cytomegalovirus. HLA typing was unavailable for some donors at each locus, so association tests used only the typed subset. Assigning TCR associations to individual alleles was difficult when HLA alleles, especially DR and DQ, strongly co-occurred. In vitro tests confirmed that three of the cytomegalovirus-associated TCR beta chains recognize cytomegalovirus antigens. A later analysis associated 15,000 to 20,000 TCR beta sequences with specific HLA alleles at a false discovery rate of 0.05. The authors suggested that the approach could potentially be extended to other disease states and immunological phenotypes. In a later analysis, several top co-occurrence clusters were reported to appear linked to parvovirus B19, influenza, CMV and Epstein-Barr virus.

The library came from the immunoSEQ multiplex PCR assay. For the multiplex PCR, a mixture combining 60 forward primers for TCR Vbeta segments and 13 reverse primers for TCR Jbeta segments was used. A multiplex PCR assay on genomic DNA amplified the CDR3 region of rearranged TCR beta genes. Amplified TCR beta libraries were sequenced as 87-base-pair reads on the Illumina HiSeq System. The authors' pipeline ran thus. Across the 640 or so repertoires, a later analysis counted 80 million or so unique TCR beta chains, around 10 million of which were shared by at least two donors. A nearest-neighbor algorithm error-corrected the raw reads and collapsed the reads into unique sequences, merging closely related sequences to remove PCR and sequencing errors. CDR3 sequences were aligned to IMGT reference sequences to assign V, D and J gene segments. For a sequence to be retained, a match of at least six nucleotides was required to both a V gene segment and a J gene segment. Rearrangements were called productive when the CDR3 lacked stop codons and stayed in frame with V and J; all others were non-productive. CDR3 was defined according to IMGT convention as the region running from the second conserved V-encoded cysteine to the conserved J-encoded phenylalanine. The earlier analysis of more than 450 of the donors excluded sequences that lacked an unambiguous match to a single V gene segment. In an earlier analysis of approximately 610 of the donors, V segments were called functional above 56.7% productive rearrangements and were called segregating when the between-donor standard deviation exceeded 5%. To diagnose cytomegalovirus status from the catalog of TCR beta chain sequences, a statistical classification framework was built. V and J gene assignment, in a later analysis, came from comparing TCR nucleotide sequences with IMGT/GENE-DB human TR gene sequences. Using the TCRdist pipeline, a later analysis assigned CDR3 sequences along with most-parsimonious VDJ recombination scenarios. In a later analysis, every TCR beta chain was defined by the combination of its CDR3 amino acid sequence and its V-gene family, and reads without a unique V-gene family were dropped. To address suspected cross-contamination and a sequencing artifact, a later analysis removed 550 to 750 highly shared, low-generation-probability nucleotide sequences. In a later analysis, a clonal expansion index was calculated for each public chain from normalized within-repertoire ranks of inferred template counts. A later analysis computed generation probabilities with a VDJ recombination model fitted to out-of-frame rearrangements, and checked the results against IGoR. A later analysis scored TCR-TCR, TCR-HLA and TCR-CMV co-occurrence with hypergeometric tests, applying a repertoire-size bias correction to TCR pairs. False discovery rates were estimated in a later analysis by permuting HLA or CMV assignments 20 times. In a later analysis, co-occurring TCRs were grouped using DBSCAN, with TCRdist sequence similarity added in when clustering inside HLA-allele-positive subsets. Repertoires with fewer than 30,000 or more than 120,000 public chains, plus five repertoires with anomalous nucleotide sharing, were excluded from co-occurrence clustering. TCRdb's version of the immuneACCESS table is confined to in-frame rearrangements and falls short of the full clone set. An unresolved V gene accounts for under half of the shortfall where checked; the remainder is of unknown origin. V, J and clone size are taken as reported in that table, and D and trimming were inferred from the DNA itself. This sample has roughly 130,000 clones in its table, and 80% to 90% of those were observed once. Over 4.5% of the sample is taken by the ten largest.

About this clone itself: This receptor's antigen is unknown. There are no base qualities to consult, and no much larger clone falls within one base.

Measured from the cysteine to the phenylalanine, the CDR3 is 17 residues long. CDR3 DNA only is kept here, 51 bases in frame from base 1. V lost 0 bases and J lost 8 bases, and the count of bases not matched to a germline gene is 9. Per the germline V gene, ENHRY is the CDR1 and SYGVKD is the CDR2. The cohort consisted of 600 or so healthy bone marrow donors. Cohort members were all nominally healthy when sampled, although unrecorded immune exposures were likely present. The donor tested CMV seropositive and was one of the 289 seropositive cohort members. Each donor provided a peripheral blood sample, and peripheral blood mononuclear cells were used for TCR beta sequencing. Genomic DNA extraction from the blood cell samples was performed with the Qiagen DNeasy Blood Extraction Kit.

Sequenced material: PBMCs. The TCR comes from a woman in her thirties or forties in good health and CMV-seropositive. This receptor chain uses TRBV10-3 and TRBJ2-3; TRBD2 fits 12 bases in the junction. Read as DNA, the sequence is TGTGCCATCAGTGAGTCGATACTAGCGGGGGGCCCGACTACGCAGTATTTT. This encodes CAISESILAGGPTTQYF.